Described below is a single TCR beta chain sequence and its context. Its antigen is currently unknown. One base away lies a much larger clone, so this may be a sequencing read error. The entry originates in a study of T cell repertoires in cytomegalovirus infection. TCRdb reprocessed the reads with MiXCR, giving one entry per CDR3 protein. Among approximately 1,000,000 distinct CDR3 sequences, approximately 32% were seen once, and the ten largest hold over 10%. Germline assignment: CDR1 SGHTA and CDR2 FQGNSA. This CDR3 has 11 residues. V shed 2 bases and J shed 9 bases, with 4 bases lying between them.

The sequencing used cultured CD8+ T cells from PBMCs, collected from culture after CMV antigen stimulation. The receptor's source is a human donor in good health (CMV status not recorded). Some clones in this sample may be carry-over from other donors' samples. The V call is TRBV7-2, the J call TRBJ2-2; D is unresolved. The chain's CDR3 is CTSSLNWELFF. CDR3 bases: TGTACCAGCAGCTTAAACTGGGAGCTGTTTTTT.